Listed here are 24 T cell receptor beta chains from one sample, sequenced in a study of blood T cell repertoires in COVID-19. The protocol was immunoSEQ multiplex PCR, while the TCRdb copy is restricted to in-frame clones and leaves out a portion. The repertoire holds about 200,000 clones, with roughly 90% as singletons. Sequenced sample: peripheral blood. Source of these receptors: a woman in her thirties or forties with acute or convalescent COVID-19.

The chain has TRBV5-1 and TRBJ2-3, with TRBD2 matching 8 bases. The CDR3 contains 15 residues. CDR1 SGHRS and CDR2 YFSETQ come from the germline V gene. The V segment lost 4 bases and the J segment 1 base; nucleotides outside the gene matches: 5. The CDR3 DNA sequence: TGCGCCAGCAGCCCCGGGGGGGCGGGCACAGATACGCAGTATTTT. Translating gives CASSPGGAGTDTQYF. The full variable domain, in which reference TRBV5-1 and TRBJ2-3 provide the parts outside the CDR3, is KAGVTQTPRYLIKTRGQQVTLSCSPISGHRSVSWYQQTPGQGLQFLFEYFSETQRNKGNFPGRFSGRQFSNSRSEMNVSTLELGDSALYLCASSPGGAGTDTQYFGPGTRLTVL.

CDR3 sequence (DNA): TGTGCCAGCAGTGAAACTCTAGCGGGGGGGGACGGGGAGCTGTTTTTT. This codes for CASSETLAGGDGELFF. The chain couples TRBV6-1 to TRBJ2-2, with TRBD2 matching over 12 bases. The CDR3 covers 16 residues. J was trimmed by 7 bases and V by 2 bases; bases with no gene match: 5. Germline V lookup: CDR1 MNHNS, CDR2 SASEGT.

The chain combines TRBV6-4 with TRBJ1-1; D is possibly TRBD1 (6 bases). V was cut by 0 bases and J by 5 bases, with 13 bases left in between. This CDR3 spans 15 amino acids. CDR1 is MRHNA and CDR2 is SNTAGT in the germline V gene. This CDR3 reads CASSDSVQGSTEAFF. For the CDR3, the DNA is TGTGCCAGCAGTGACTCGGTTCAGGGGAGTACTGAAGCTTTCTTT.

This clone was seen only a few times. V is TRBV30 and J is TRBJ2-3, with D hard to call. V lost 7 bases and J 0 bases, leaving 11 bases between the germline ends. This CDR3 comprises 13 residues. CDR1 and CDR2 (germline): GTSNPN, SVGIG (reference sequence). The CDR3 loop reads CASARRSTDTQYF. The CDR3 DNA is TGTGCCTCCGCTCGGCGGAGCACAGATACGCAGTATTTT.

The chain recombines TRBV30 with TRBJ2-7, with 7 bases lining up with TRBD1. Germline CDR1 GTSNPN, CDR2 SVGIG (reference sequence). V lost 3 bases to trimming and J lost 5 bases; unmatched junction nucleotides: 10. CDR3 length: 14 amino acids. This chain's CDR3 is CAWSLGGVVDEQYV. DNA of the CDR3: TGTGCCTGGAGCCTAGGGGGCGTCGTCGACGAGCAGTACGTC.

This chain joins TRBV9 and TRBJ2-5, with 9 nucleotides matching TRBD2. The V gene's germline CDR1 is SGDLS and CDR2 YYNGEE. The CDR3 spans 18 residues. The trim removed 0 bases at V and 1 base at J, leaving 10 bases unmatched. CDR3 DNA: TGTGCCAGCAGCGTAGCTACGGGAGCGGGGGGCACCCAAGAGACCCAGTACTTC. Amino acid sequence: CASSVATGAGGTQETQYF.

The genes are TRBV11-3 and TRBJ2-5; TRBD2 matches at 13 bases. The CDR3 covers 15 residues. The ends lost 5 bases at V and 3 bases at J; junction bases unmatched: 3. Germline V gives CDR1 SGHNT, CDR2 YENEEA. The CDR3 here is CASSRGLAGEETQYF. DNA for the CDR3: TGTGCCAGCAGCCGCGGACTAGCGGGGGAAGAGACCCAGTACTTC.

The gene calls are TRBV2 and TRBJ1-1; D is perhaps TRBD1 (6 bases). This CDR3 has 13 residues. Per germline, CDR1 SNHLY and CDR2 FYNNEI. Trimming took off 4 bases at V and 5 bases at J, with 11 bases between the two ends. The CDR3: CASSVGGGTEAFF. The CDR3 coding sequence is TGTGCCAGCAGTGTAGGGGGGGGGACTGAAGCTTTCTTT.

Concerning this clone: One end of the junction is discordant with germline, which a read error may explain. V usage is TRBV6-1 and J usage is TRBJ1-2, with 7 nucleotides matching TRBD1. The CDR3 loop spans 14 amino acids. CDR1 and CDR2 from the germline V gene are MNHNS and SASEGT. The CDR3 spells CASSESISVRGLFF. CDR3 sequence (DNA): TGTGCCAGCAGTGAATCAATATCCGTAAGGGGGCTGTTCTTC.

The rearrangement links TRBV5-4 to TRBJ2-1; 10 nucleotides match TRBD2. The germline V gene has CDR1 SGHNT and CDR2 YYREEE (reference sequence). The CDR3 extends over 14 amino acids. Trimming at V came to 3 bases and at J to 7 bases, leaving 4 bases not matched to a gene. The CDR3 DNA reads TGTGCCAGCAGCTCTTTACTAGCGGGGAATGAGCAGTTCTTC. Its protein is CASSSLLAGNEQFF.

This clone was observed a single time. The chain couples TRBV10-2 to TRBJ1-3, with 8 bases identical to TRBD1. The J segment lost 3 bases and the V segment lost 7 bases, leaving 5 bases of the junction unmatched. CDR1 is WSHSY and CDR2 is SAAADI in the germline V gene. The CDR3 covers 14 residues. As DNA, the CDR3 is TGCGCCAGCAATCAGGGACAGGTTGGAAACACCATATATTTT. Protein product: CASNQGQVGNTIYF.

This sequence joins TRBV30 and TRBJ1-6; 7 nucleotides line up with TRBD1. CDR3 length: 13 residues. V trimming: 5 bases; J trimming: 8 bases; junction bases outside the gene matches: 6. Germline CDR1 and CDR2: GTSNPN and SVGIG (reference sequence). Written as DNA, the CDR3 is TGTGCCTGGTCACAGGGGAGGCATTCACCCCTCCACTTT. As protein: CAWSQGRHSPLHF. Full variable domain (rest looked up from reference TRBV30 and TRBJ1-6): SQTIHQWPATLVQPVGSPLSLECTVEGTSNPNLYWYRQAAGRGLQLLFYSVGIGQISSEVPQNLSASRPQDRQFILSSKKLLLSDSGFYLCAWSQGRHSPLHFGNGTRLTVT.

The CDR3 sequence: CASSFGQDQETQYF. DNA of the CDR3: TGTGCCAGCAGTTTCGGACAGGACCAAGAGACCCAGTACTTC. The rearrangement uses TRBV6-5 and TRBJ2-5; 7 nucleotides align to TRBD1. The germline gives CDR1 MNHEY, CDR2 SVGAGI. This CDR3 has 14 amino acids. The trim removed 4 bases at V and 0 bases at J, leaving 2 bases unmatched.

The rearrangement joins TRBV29-1 to TRBJ1-6, with D unresolved. This CDR3 spans 14 amino acids. Deletions cut 6 bases from V and 7 bases from J, with 16 bases between. The germline V gene has CDR1 SQVTM and CDR2 ANQGSEA. In nucleotides, the CDR3 is TGCAGCGTCGCTGTGGGGAGTAGCAATTCACCCCTCCACTTT. Amino acid sequence: CSVAVGSSNSPLHF.

The chain employs TRBV7-8 and TRBJ1-1; tentatively, D is TRBD1 (5 bases). V was shortened by 5 bases and J by 2 bases, with 24 bases between the two germline ends. Germline values: CDR1 SGHVS, CDR2 FQNEAQ. The CDR3 has 18 amino acids. In nucleotides, the CDR3 is TGTGCCAGCAGCCCTAGGGACGGGGGAGGAGTAGAAAACACTGAAGCTTTCTTT. Protein sequence: CASSPRDGGGVENTEAFF.

The chain is built from TRBV4-1 and TRBJ2-3, with 10 bases that match TRBD2. V shed 3 bases, J shed 2 bases, and the junction held 8 bases outside the gene matches. The CDR3 spans 17 residues. Germline lookup yields CDR1 MGHRA and CDR2 YSYEKL. The CDR3 DNA reads as TGCGCCAGCAGCCAGGCCGATACTAGCGGGGACACAGATACGCAGTATTTT. It encodes CASSQADTSGDTDTQYF.

The genes are TRBV19 and TRBJ2-1; maybe TRBD2 (7 bases). Trimming shortened V by 10 bases and J by 2 bases, and 18 bases separated the two germline ends. The germline CDR1 and CDR2 sequences are LNHDA and SQIVND (reference sequence). This CDR3 is 15 amino acids long. As DNA, the CDR3 is TGTGCCACCGGACGAGGCGGGGGCGCCTACAATGAGCAGTTCTTC. Translating it yields CATGRGGGAYNEQFF.

This chain uses TRBV30 with TRBJ2-7, with TRBD2 as a possible D gene (5 bases). CDR3 length: 12 residues. Per germline, CDR1 GTSNPN and CDR2 SVGIG (reference sequence). Trimming pared 1 base from V and 3 bases from J, leaving 7 bases between. CDR3 in DNA: TGTGCCTGGAGTGGACTACGCTACGAGCAGTACGTC. Its protein product is CAWSGLRYEQYV.

The chain joins TRBV19 to TRBJ1-5; 8 bases are shared with TRBD1. V shed 5 bases and J 6 bases; nucleotides not matched to a gene: 9. This CDR3 has 15 amino acids. The V gene's germline CDR1 is LNHDA and CDR2 SQIVND (reference sequence). CDR3 sequence reads: CASSRRTGLGQPQHF. The CDR3 DNA is TGTGCCAGTAGTCGGCGGACAGGGCTAGGTCAGCCCCAGCATTTT.

The chain carries TRBV19 and TRBJ2-5; possibly TRBD1 for D (5 bases). V lost 4 bases to trimming and J lost 5 bases, with 20 bases between them. The CDR3 extends over 16 amino acids. Germline V gene lookup returns CDR1 LNHDA and CDR2 SQIVND (reference sequence). The chain's CDR3 is CASSKGRELLGETQYF. DNA for the CDR3: TGTGCCAGTAGTAAGGGCAGGGAACTGCTCGGGGAGACCCAGTACTTC.

V usage is TRBV15 and J usage is TRBJ2-1; TRBD2 is a possible D gene (5 bases). Trimming removed 2 bases from V and 3 bases from J, with 14 bases in between. The CDR3 is 16 residues long. CDR1 is LNHNV, CDR2 YYDKDF, per germline (reference sequence). The CDR3 loop reads CATSRTSAADYNEQFF. The CDR3 nucleotides are TGTGCCACCAGCAGAACCTCAGCGGCTGACTACAATGAGCAGTTCTTC.

This chain connects TRBV15 to TRBJ2-3, with 7 bases aligning to TRBD1. The germline gives CDR1 LNHNV, CDR2 YYDKDF (reference sequence). Unmatched junction bases numbered 12, after V lost 4 bases and J lost 5 bases. The CDR3 extends over 16 amino acids. This CDR3 reads CATSTDSDRLLDTQYF. DNA of the CDR3: TGTGCCACCAGCACAGACTCGGACAGGTTGTTAGATACGCAGTATTTT. Full variable domain (rest looked up from reference TRBV15 and TRBJ2-3): DAMVIQNPRYQVTQFGKPVTLSCSQTLNHNVMYWYQQKSSQAPKLLFHYYDKDFNNEADTPDNFQSRRPNTSFCFLDIRSPGLGDTAMYLCATSTDSDRLLDTQYFGPGTRLTVL.

A single count supports this clone. The chain joins TRBV19 to TRBJ1-5; the match to TRBD1 covers 7 bases. CDR3 size: 14 residues. V trimming: 9 bases; J trimming: 7 bases; junction bases outside the gene matches: 12. Germline CDR1 and CDR2: LNHDA and SQIVND (reference sequence). The chain's CDR3 is CASNSRQGGQPQHF. The CDR3 bases are TGTGCCAGCAATTCCCGACAGGGTGGACAGCCCCAGCATTTT.

The J gene is TRBJ1-2, the V gene TRBV7-8; weak D call: TRBD1 (5 bases). The V gene's germline CDR1 is SGHVS and CDR2 FQNEAQ. This CDR3 has 15 residues. Between the trimmed V and J ends, which lost 0 bases and 6 bases, there was a span of 14 bases. For the CDR3, the DNA is TGTGCCAGCAGCTTAGCTAGGTTGGGGGGACATGGCTACACCTTC. This codes for CASSLARLGGHGYTF.